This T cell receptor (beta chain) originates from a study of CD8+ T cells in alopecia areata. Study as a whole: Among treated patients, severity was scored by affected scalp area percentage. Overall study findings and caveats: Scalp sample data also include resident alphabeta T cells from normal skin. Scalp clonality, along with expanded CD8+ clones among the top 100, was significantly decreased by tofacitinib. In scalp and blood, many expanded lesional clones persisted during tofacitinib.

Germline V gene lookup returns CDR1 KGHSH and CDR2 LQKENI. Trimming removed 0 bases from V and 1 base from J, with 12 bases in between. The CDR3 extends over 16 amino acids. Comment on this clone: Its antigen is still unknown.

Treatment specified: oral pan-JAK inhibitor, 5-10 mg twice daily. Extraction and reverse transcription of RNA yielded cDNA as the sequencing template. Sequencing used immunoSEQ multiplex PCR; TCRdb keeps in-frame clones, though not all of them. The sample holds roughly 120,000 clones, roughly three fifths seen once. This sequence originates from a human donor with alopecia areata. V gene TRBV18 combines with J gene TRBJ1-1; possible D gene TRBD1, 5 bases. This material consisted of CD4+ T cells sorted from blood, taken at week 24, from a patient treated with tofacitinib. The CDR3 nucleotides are TGTGCCAGCTCACCACCGGCTAGGGGTGCGAACACTGAAGCTTTCTTT. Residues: CASSPPARGANTEAFF.